This TCR beta chain is drawn from a study of blood T cell repertoires in COVID-19 (dated by TCRdb to 2019 to 2021). As for the study more broadly: Samples from collaborators originated in the United States, Italy and Spain and spanned both the acute and convalescent phases of COVID-19. The prospective study material was composed of cDNA or gDNA derived from T cells, B-cell-depleted T cells, or PBMCs. Subjects who had been exposed to COVID-19, were actively infected with it, or had recovered from it provided the deeply sampled blood TCRbeta repertoires that made up the dataset. A freely available public database, intended as a resource for researchers studying the immune response to SARS-CoV-2, is where the repertoires were released. The samples were drawn from the first 160 participants of the ongoing ImmuneRACE study and from 1,200 or so subjects provided by 6 global collaborators. Sample metadata almost always included a de-identified subject ID, COVID-19 status, age in years and sex. HLA class I and class II types, where available, came from metadata supplied by the sample provider rather than from assay-based typing.

A remark on this clone: Its antigen is unknown. No per-base quality is available; no much larger clone lies one base away.

One collaborating source in Seattle enrolled patients while the patients were actively infected and followed the patients over time throughout the course of disease. Collaborating institutions collected whole blood in K2EDTA tubes following their own protocols. For TCRbeta analysis, collaborators shipped samples in one of three forms: frozen whole blood, isolated PBMCs, or DNA extracted from either of those sample types. The full study reports these points: How much clinical and demographic metadata was included differed by source and by participant, and the metadata was provided uncurated.

TCRbeta CDR3 regions were amplified from genomic DNA by means of the immunoSEQ Assay, a bias-controlled multiplex PCR. From the authors' description of their analysis: The number of nucleated cells in each sample was estimated from the amplification of reference gene primers within the assay. Sequence reads were collapsed and filtered to measure the absolute abundance of every unique TCRbeta CDR3 rearrangement. Productive Simpson clonality was computed per sample as the square root of Simpson's diversity index over productive rearrangements. TCRdb re-hosts the immuneACCESS table, in-frame sequences only. Its copies lack some clones; in the studies checked, an unresolved V gene accounts for under half of them, and the cause for the rest is not known. That table is the source of V, J and clone size, and D and trimming were worked out from the DNA. Counted in this sample were about 200,000 clones; approximately 81% of them appeared once. The ten largest clones represent about 20% of the sample.

CDR1 and CDR2 (MNHEY, SMNVEV) derive from the germline V gene (reference sequence). The CDR3 numbers 12 residues from cysteine through phenylalanine. Only CDR3 DNA remains: 36 bases, in frame from the first base. Cut back by 4 bases and 2 bases, the V and J ends lie 5 bases apart. Sequenced input: peripheral blood. This clonotype was sampled from a person aged 70 to 85 with COVID-19, enrolled during active disease. Recombination linked TRBV27 to TRBJ1-2, with the D gene not clear enough to name. The base sequence is TGTGCCAGCAGTTCCCCGAACTATGGCTACACCTTC. It translates to CASSSPNYGYTF.